This T cell receptor beta chain was documented in a study of cytomegalovirus exposure and HLA in healthy donors. For this clone: Its antigen is currently unknown.

This CDR3 region has 16 residues. Germline CDR1 is LNHDA and CDR2 is SQIVND (reference sequence). V lost 0 bases and J 7 bases, leaving 16 bases between the germline ends. The PCR employed 60 Vbeta primers together with 13 Jbeta primers. As originally analysed: Later analysis identified approximately 88 million unique TCR beta chains, approximately 11 million shared. Clones were sequenced by immunoSEQ multiplex PCR, and TCRdb holds only the in-frame ones, with some missing. For V, J and clone size, that table is used; D and trimming come from the DNA. Of approximately 200,000 clones listed, approximately 79% were seen once; the top ten hold 4.4%. Overall study findings and caveats: As was reported, the classifier diagnosed cytomegalovirus status with high specificity and sensitivity.

The chain joins TRBV19 to TRBJ2-1; D is possibly TRBD2 (5 bases). Material: PBMCs. This clonotype originated in a woman in her twenties or thirties in good health and CMV-seropositive. The CDR3 DNA follows: TGTGCCAGTAGTATAGATGAGGGTCAAGGGTATAATGAGCAGTTCTTC. Protein product: CASSIDEGQGYNEQFF.